This T cell receptor beta chain was sequenced in a study of T cell responses to AZD1222 COVID-19 vaccine (dated by TCRdb to the early 2020s). Concerning the study at large: AZD1222 recipients whose second dose came at about 4 weeks and those whose second dose came at about 12 weeks were combined into one group, since spike-specific TCR depth and breadth did not differ between the two schedules. TCR sequencing was performed for 233 trial participants, of whom 200 to 220 were given two doses of AZD1222 and approximately 25 were given two doses of MenACWY control vaccine. Enrollment into the trials was organized by age into subgroups of 18-55, 56-69 and 70-plus years, and those subgroups contained roughly 150, 30 and 60 TCR-sequenced participants, respectively. What the study reported, not specific to this receptor: Vaccine-associated CD4 TCRs spanned the whole spike protein, with dominant responses in regions 160-218 and 743-854. Conclusions about previously exposed vaccinees are limited because only six or seven AZD1222 recipients were SARS-CoV-2 seropositive at baseline. Because no day 14 peak-response samples were available, repertoires were characterized only after the peak T cell response. The 56-69-year group was small, and its depth increase did not reach significance, likely because of low power. A significant rise in spike-specific TCR breadth and depth was observed after two AZD1222 doses relative to day 0 and relative to MenACWY recipients. Most participants were white British and females outnumbered males, and the authors suggested that clonal diversity may have been underestimated. Reportedly, almost half of the unique spike-specific TCRs recognized epitopes lying outside the regions that are mutated in the B.1.351 and B.1.1.7 variants.

The CDR3 regions of human TCRbeta chains were analyzed by immunosequencing. Regarding the original processing steps: TCRs in the repertoires were compared against a reference library of SARS-CoV-2-specific TCRs that had been generated with the MIRA antigen-specificity platform. Breadth was defined as the fraction of unique TCRs that were SARS-CoV-2-associated, and depth was defined as the fraction of total T cells that were SARS-CoV-2-associated. Using the MIRA data, each spike-specific TCR was assigned both to the spike region to which the TCR was reactive and to a CD4 or CD8 class. Log10-transformed breadth and depth values were compared by one-way ANOVA with Sidak's multiple comparisons tests. TCRdb limited this immuneACCESS table to in-frame rearrangements with V and J called. A share of clones is missing; checked studies link under half to unresolved V genes, and the rest is unexplained. The V and J calls and clone size were taken over from that table, and D and trimming were inferred from the DNA. A total of under 110,000 clones appear in this sample, roughly 87% of them only once. More than 15% of the sample belongs to the ten largest clones.

The time point label, as the study defines it: baseline before first vaccination. Vaccinee samples were obtained from the UK trials COV001 and COV002, which included a single-blind randomized controlled phase 2/3 trial of AZD1222 (ChAdOx1 nCoV-19) in healthy adults. Trial participant PBMC samples were collected at day 0 and day 28 after the second dose for TCRbeta chain sequencing. In regard to this clone: Its cognate antigen has yet to be identified. The input lacks base qualities; no much larger clone sits a single base away.

V was cut back by 3 bases and J by 0 bases, leaving a gap of 8 bases between them. Its CDR3 holds 14 amino acids, cysteine through phenylalanine. The DNA shown is the 42-base CDR3, in frame from base 1. As encoded in the germline V gene, CDR1 is SGHNT while CDR2 is YENEEA. This TCR derives from an adult in good health. This material consisted of peripheral blood, taken on day 0 of AZD1222 vaccination. The rearrangement joined TRBV11-3 to TRBJ1-1; the D region possibly corresponds to TRBD1 (6 bases align). The CDR3 amino acid sequence is: CASSLTGVNTEAFF. The base sequence is TGTGCCAGCAGCTTGACAGGTGTGAACACTGAAGCTTTCTTT. With the portions outside the CDR3 filled from the reference TRBV11-3 and TRBJ1-1 genes, the complete variable region becomes EAGVVQSPRYKIIEKKQPVAFWCNPISGHNTLYWYLQNLGQGPELLIRYENEEAVDDSQLPKDRFSAERLKGVDSTLKIQPAELGDSAVYLCASSLTGVNTEAFFGQGTRLTVV.